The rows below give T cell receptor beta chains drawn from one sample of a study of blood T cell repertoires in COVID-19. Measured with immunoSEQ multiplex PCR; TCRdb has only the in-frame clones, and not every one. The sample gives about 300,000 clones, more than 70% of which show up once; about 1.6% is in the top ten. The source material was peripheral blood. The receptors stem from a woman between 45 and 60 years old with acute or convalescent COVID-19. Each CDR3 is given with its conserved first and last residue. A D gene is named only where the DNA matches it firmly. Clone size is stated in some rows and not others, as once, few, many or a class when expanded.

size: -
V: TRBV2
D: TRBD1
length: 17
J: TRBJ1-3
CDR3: CASSLDRVGVVGNTIYF
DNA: TGTGCCAGCAGTCTAGACAGGGTAGGGGTTGTTGGAAACACCATATATTTT

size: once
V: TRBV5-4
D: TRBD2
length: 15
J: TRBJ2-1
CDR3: CASRWGGSGANEQFF
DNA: TGTGCCAGCAGATGGGGCGGGAGTGGGGCCAATGAGCAGTTCTTC

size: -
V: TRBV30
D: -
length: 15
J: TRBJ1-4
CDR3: CAWSTPGGRFEKLFF
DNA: TGTGCCTGGAGTACCCCGGGGGGGAGATTTGAAAAACTGTTTTTT

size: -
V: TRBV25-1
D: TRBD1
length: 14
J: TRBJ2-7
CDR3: CASSVRDRRREQYF
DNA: TGTGCCAGCAGTGTCCGGGACAGGAGAAGAGAGCAGTACTTC

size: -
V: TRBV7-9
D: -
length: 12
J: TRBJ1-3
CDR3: CASSSLGNTIYF
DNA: TGTGCCAGCAGCTCACTTGGAAACACCATATATTTT

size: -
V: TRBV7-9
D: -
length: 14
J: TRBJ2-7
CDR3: CASIGLGLTHEQYF
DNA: TGTGCCAGCATCGGACTCGGACTGACGCACGAGCAGTACTTC

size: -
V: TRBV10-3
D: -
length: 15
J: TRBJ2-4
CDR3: CAISESGLAKNIQYF
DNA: TGTGCCATCAGTGAGTCGGGGCTAGCCAAAAACATTCAGTACTTC

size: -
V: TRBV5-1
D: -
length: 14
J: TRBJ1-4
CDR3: CASSLGQTNEKLFF
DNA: TGCGCCAGCAGCTTGGGCCAGACTAATGAAAAACTGTTTTTT

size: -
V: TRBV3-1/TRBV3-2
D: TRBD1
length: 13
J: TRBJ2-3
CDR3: CASRQGWSDTQYF
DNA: TGTGCCAGCAGACAGGGGTGGTCAGATACGCAGTATTTT

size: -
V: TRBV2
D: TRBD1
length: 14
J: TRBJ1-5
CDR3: CASNERQGDQPQHF
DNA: TGTGCCAGCAACGAGCGACAGGGGGATCAGCCCCAGCATTTT

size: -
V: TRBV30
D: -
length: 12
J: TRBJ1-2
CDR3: CAYEAGSGGYTF
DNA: TGTGCCTACGAAGCGGGGTCGGGTGGCTACACCTTC

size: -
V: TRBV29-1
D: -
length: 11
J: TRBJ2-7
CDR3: CSVEDSYEQYF
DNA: TGCAGCGTTGAAGACTCGTACGAGCAGTACTTC

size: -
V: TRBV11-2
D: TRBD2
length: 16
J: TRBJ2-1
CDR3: CASSFGTSGYYNEQFF
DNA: TGTGCCAGCAGCTTCGGGACTAGCGGCTACTACAATGAGCAGTTCTTC

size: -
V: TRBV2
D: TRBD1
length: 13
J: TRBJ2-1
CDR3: CASSRTGGNEQFF
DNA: TGTGCCAGCAGTCGGACAGGGGGGAATGAGCAGTTCTTC

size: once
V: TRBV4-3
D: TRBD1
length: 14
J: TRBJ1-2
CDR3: CASSQASQGAGYTF
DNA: TGCGCCAGCAGCCAAGCTTCCCAGGGGGCAGGCTACACCTTC

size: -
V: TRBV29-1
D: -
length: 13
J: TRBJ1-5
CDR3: CSTRQADNQPQHF
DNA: TGCAGCACCCGACAGGCCGACAATCAGCCCCAGCATTTT

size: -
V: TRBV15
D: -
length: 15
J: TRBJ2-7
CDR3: CATSREQSASYEQYF
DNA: TGTGCCACCAGCAGAGAACAGTCCGCCTCCTACGAGCAGTACTTC

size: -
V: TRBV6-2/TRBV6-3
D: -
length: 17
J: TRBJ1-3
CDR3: CASSYYIQDRFGNTIYF
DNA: TGTGCCAGCAGTTACTACATACAGGACCGCTTTGGAAACACCATATATTTT

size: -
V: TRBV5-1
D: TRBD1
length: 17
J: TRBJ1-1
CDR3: CASSLLTGGILNTEAFF
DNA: TGCGCCAGCAGCTTGCTGACAGGGGGGATATTGAACACTGAAGCTTTCTTT

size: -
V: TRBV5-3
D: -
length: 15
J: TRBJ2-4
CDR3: CARSLARGGRNIQYF
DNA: TGTGCCAGAAGCTTGGCCCGCGGCGGTCGGAACATTCAGTACTTC

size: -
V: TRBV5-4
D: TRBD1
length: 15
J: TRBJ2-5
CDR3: CASAEQGVGGETQYF
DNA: TGTGCCAGCGCAGAACAGGGGGTGGGAGGTGAGACCCAGTACTTC

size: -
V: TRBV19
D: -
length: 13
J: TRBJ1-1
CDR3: CASSISRNTEAFF
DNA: TGTGCCAGTAGTATTTCCAGAAACACTGAAGCTTTCTTT